The rows below give T cell receptor beta chains drawn from one sample of a study of Tregs in tolerant kidney transplant recipients. The data were produced by immunoSEQ multiplex PCR, yet TCRdb's version contains in-frame clones alone and is incomplete. This table holds 80,000 to 90,000 clones, just over 90% found once. The specimen sequenced was CD8+ T cells from blood. The receptors shown here come from a human donor in good health. The CDR3 runs from the conserved cysteine through the conserved F or W. D genes are given only for firm matches. Clone size appears in some rows only: once, few, many, or a class for an expanded clone.

D gene	J gene	clone size	V gene	CDR3 protein	CDR3 DNA
TRBD1	TRBJ2-7	.	TRBV7-8	CASSWGQDYEQYF	TGTGCCAGCAGCTGGGGACAGGACTACGAGCAGTACTTC
TRBD1	TRBJ1-1	.	TRBV7-9	CASSQPDRGTTEAFF	TGTGCCAGCAGCCAACCTGACAGGGGCACGACTGAAGCTTTCTTT
.	TRBJ1-1	.	TRBV10-1	CASSRDTSTEAFF	TGCGCCAGCAGTCGGGACACCTCCACTGAAGCTTTCTTT
TRBD1	TRBJ2-7	.	TRBV2	CASSDGQGPYEQYF	TGTGCCAGCAGTGATGGACAGGGGCCCTACGAGCAGTACTTC
.	TRBJ2-7	.	TRBV29-1	CSVADRPRTSYEQYF	TGCAGCGTTGCTGACAGGCCAAGGACCTCATACGAGCAGTACTTC
TRBD2	TRBJ2-7	.	TRBV27	CASSFQLAGGPVEQYF	TGTGCCAGCAGTTTCCAACTAGCGGGAGGGCCGGTCGAGCAGTACTTC
TRBD1	TRBJ1-4	.	TRBV18	CASSPPKGAAIEKLFF	TGTGCCAGCTCACCACCGAAGGGGGCGGCTATTGAAAAACTGTTTTTT
TRBD1	TRBJ1-2	.	TRBV6-1	CASSVRDSLYGYTF	TGTGCCAGCAGTGTCAGGGACAGCCTCTATGGCTACACCTTC
.	TRBJ1-5	once	TRBV2	CASSEPELRQPQHF	TGTGCCAGCAGTGAACCGGAACTCAGGCAGCCCCAGCATTTT
.	TRBJ2-7	.	TRBV6-5	CASSYSTGEAPYEQYF	TGTGCCAGCAGTTACTCAACGGGAGAGGCCCCCTACGAGCAGTACTTC
TRBD2	TRBJ2-1	.	TRBV6-6	CASRKKPGLAADEQFF	TGTGCCAGCAGAAAAAAACCGGGACTAGCCGCCGATGAGCAGTTCTTC
TRBD2	TRBJ2-1	.	TRBV6-5	CASSHGSSGSDEQFF	TGTGCCAGCAGCCACGGGTCTAGCGGGAGCGATGAGCAGTTCTTC
TRBD2	TRBJ2-4	once	TRBV2	CASRTSPENIQYF	TGTGCCAGCCGGACTAGCCCAGAAAACATTCAGTACTTC
.	TRBJ2-1	.	TRBV30	CAWRLFQGSSYNEQFF	TGTGCCTGGAGGCTCTTCCAGGGGAGCTCCTACAATGAGCAGTTCTTC
.	TRBJ1-1	.	TRBV6-1	CASVNRAVTEAFF	TGTGCCAGCGTCAACAGGGCGGTCACTGAAGCTTTCTTT
.	TRBJ2-7	.	TRBV14	CASSPLLGDHSYEQYF	TGTGCCAGCAGCCCCCTCTTGGGGGACCACTCCTACGAGCAGTACTTC
.	TRBJ2-1	.	TRBV29-1	CSVDPTSSHYNEQFF	TGCAGCGTTGACCCCACTAGCAGTCACTACAATGAGCAGTTCTTC
TRBD1	TRBJ2-1	.	TRBV10-3	CAISEGDRGRDEQFF	TGTGCCATCAGTGAAGGGGACAGGGGGCGCGATGAGCAGTTCTTC
.	TRBJ1-2	.	TRBV27	CASSVTPNLDGYTF	TGTGCCAGCAGTGTTACCCCTAACTTGGATGGCTACACCTTC
.	TRBJ2-5	.	TRBV7-7	CASSLRTEETQYF	TGTGCTAGCAGCTTACGGACGGAAGAGACCCAGTACTTC
.	TRBJ2-7	.	TRBV15	CATSSSYEQYF	TGTGCCACCAGCAGTTCGTACGAGCAGTACTTC
.	TRBJ2-5	.	TRBV27	CASSPTSTGQETQYF	TGTGCCAGCAGTCCCACGTCGACAGGTCAAGAGACCCAGTACTTC
.	TRBJ1-1	.	TRBV9	CATNRDGTEAFF	TGTGCCACTAACAGGGATGGCACTGAAGCTTTCTTT
.	TRBJ2-5	.	TRBV21-1	CASSSGTSGDQETQYF	TGTGCCAGCAGCAGTGGGACTAGCGGGGACCAAGAGACCCAGTACTTC